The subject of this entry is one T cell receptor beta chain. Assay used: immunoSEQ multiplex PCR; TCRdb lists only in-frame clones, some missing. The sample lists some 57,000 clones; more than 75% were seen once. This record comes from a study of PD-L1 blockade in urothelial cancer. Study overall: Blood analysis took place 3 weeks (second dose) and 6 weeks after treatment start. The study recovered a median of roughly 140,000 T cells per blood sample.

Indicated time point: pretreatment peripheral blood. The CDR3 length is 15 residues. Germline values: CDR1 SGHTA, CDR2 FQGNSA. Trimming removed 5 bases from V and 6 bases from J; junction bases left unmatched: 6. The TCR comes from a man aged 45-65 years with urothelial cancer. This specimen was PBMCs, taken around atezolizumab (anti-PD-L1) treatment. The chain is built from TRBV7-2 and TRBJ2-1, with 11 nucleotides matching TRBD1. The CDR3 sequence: CASSRTGGPGNEQFF. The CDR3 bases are TGTGCCAGCAGCCGGACAGGGGGCCCTGGCAATGAGCAGTTCTTC.